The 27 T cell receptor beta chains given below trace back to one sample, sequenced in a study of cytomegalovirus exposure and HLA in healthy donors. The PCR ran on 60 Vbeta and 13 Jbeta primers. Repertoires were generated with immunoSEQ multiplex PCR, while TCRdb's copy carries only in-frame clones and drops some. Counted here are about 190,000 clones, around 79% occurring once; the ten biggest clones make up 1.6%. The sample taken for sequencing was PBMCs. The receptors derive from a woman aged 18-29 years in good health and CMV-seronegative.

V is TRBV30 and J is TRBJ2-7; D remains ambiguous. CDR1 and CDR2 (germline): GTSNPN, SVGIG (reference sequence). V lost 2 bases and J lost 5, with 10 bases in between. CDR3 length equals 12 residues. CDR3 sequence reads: CAWSLRSHEQYF. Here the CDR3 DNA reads TGTGCCTGGAGTCTGAGGTCCCACGAGCAGTACTTC.

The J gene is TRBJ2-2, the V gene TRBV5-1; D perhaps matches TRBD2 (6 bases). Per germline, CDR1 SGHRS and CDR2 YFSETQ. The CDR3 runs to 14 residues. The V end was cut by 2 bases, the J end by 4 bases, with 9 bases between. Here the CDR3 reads CASSFGGVTGELFF. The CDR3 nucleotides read TGCGCCAGCAGCTTTGGAGGGGTCACCGGGGAGCTGTTTTTT. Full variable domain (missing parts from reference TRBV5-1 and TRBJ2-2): KAGVTQTPRYLIKTRGQQVTLSCSPISGHRSVSWYQQTPGQGLQFLFEYFSETQRNKGNFPGRFSGRQFSNSRSEMNVSTLELGDSALYLCASSFGGVTGELFFGEGSRLTVL.

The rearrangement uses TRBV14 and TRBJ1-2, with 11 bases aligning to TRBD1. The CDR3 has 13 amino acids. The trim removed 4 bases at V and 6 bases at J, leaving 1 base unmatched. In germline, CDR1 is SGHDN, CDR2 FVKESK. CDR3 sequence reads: CASSRDRGDGYTF. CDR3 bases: TGTGCCAGCAGCCGGGACAGGGGGGATGGCTACACCTTC.

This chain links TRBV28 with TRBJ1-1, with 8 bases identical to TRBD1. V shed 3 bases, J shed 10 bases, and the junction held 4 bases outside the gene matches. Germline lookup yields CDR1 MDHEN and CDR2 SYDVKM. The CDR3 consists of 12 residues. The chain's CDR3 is CASSFPDRGAFF. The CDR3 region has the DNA TGTGCCAGCAGTTTCCCCGACAGGGGAGCTTTCTTT.

The CDR3: CASSGPVEQYF. In nucleotides, the CDR3 is TGTGCCAGCAGTGGGCCTGTCGAGCAGTACTTC. The chain is built from TRBV2 and TRBJ2-7; no clear D. Trimming removed 4 bases at V and 6 bases at J, with 7 bases between. Germline V gene data show CDR1 as SNHLY and CDR2 as FYNNEI. CDR3 size: 11 residues.

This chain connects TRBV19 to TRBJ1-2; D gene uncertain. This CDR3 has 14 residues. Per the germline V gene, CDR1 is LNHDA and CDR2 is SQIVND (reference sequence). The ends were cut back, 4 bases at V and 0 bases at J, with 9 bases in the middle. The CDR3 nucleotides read TGTGCCAGTAGTAGTGCGGAGCCTAACTATGGCTACACCTTC. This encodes CASSSAEPNYGYTF. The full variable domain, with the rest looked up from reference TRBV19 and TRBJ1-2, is DGGITQSPKYLFRKEGQNVTLSCEQNLNHDAMYWYRQDPGQGLRLIYYSQIVNDFQKGDIAEGYSVSREKKESFPLTVTSAQKNPTAFYLCASSSAEPNYGYTFGSGTRLTVV.

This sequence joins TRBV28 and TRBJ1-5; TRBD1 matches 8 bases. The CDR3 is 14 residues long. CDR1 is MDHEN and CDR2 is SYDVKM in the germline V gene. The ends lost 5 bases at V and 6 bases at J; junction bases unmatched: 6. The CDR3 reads CASSTGQGGQPQHF. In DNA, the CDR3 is TGTGCCAGCAGTACAGGACAGGGAGGTCAGCCCCAGCATTTT.

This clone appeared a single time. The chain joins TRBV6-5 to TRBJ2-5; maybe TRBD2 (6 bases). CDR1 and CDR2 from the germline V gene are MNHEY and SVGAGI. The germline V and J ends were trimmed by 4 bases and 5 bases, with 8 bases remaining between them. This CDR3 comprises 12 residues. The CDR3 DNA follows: TGTGCCAGCAGTTCTGGGGGGGAGACCCAGTACTTC. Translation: CASSSGGETQYF.

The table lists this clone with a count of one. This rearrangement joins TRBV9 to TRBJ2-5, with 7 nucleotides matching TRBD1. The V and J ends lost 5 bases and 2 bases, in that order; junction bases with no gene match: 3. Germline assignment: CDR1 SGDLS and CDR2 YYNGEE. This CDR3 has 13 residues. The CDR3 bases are TGTGCCAGCAGGGGGACAGTTCAAGAGACCCAGTACTTC. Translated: CASRGTVQETQYF. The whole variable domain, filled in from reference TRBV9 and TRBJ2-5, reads DSGVTQTPKHLITATGQRVTLRCSPRSGDLSVYWYQQSLDQGLQFLIQYYNGEERAKGNILERFSAQQFPDLHSELNLSSLELGDSALYFCASRGTVQETQYFGPGTRLLVL.

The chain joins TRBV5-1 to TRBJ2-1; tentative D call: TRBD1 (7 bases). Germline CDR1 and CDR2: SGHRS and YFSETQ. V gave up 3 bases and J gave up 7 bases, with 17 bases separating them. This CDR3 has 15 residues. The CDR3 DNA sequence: TGCGCCAGCAGCTCCGAGGGGGCTCGGGGGAATGAGCAGTTCTTC. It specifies CASSSEGARGNEQFF.

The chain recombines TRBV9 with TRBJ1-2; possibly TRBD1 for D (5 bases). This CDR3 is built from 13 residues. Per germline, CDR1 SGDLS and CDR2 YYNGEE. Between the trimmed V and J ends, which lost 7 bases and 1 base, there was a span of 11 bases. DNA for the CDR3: TGTGCCAGCGCATTGACAGATAACTATGGCTACACCTTC. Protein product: CASALTDNYGYTF.

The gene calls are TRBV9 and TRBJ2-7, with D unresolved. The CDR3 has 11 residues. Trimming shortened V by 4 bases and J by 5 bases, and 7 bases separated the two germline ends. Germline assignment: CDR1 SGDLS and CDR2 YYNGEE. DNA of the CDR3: TGTGCCAGCAGCTTGGTAGACGAGCAGTACTTC. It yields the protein CASSLVDEQYF.

The CDR3 sequence is CASSVLEGTDGYTF. The CDR3 DNA follows: TGTGCCAGCAGTGTCTTGGAGGGAACTGATGGCTACACCTTC. The rearrangement links TRBV2 to TRBJ1-2; D is uncertain. V lost 4 bases and J 6 bases, leaving 15 bases between the germline ends. The germline V gene has CDR1 SNHLY and CDR2 FYNNEI. The CDR3 runs to 14 residues.

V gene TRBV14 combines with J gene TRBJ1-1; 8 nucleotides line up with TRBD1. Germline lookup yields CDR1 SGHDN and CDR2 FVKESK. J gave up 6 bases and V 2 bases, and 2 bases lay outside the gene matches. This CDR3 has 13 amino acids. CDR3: CASSQTGGSEAFF. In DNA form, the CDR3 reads TGTGCCAGCAGCCAAACAGGGGGGTCTGAAGCTTTCTTT.

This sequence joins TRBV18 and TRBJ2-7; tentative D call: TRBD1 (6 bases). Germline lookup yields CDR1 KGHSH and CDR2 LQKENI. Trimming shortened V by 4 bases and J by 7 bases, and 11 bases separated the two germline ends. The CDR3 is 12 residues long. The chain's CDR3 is CASSLQGREQYF. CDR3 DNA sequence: TGTGCCAGCTCACTACAGGGTCGTGAGCAGTACTTC. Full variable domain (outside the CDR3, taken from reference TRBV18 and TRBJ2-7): NAGVMQNPRHLVRRRGQEARLRCSPMKGHSHVYWYRQLPEEGLKFMVYLQKENIIDESGMPKERFSAEFPKEGPSILRIQQVVRGDSAAYFCASSLQGREQYFGPGTRLTVT.

The CDR3 coding sequence is TGTGCCAGTCAGGGGAGCAATCAGCCCCAGCATTTT. Encoded protein: CASQGSNQPQHF. The chain recombines TRBV6-1 with TRBJ1-5, with D tentatively TRBD1 (6 bases). The ends were cut back, 9 bases at V and 1 base at J, with 7 bases in the middle. Germline CDR1 MNHNS, CDR2 SASEGT. The CDR3 is 12 residues long.

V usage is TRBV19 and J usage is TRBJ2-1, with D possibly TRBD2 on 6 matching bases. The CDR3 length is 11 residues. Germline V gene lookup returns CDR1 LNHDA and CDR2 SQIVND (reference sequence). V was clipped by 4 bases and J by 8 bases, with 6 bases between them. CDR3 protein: CASSRGDEQFF. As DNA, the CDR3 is TGTGCCAGTAGTAGGGGGGATGAGCAGTTCTTC. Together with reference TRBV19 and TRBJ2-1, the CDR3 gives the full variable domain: DGGITQSPKYLFRKEGQNVTLSCEQNLNHDAMYWYRQDPGQGLRLIYYSQIVNDFQKGDIAEGYSVSREKKESFPLTVTSAQKNPTAFYLCASSRGDEQFFGPGTRLTVL.

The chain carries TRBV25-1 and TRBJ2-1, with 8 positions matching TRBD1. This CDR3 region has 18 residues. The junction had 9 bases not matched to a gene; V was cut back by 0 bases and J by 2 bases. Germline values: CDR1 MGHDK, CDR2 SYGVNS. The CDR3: CASSEYGAGQGPYNEQFF. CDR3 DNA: TGTGCCAGCAGTGAATATGGGGCAGGACAGGGCCCCTACAATGAGCAGTTCTTC.

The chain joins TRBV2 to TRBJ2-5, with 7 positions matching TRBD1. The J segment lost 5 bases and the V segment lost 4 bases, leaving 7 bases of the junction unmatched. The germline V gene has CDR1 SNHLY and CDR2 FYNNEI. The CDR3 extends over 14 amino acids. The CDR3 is CASSGRQGVETQYF. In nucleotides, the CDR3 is TGTGCCAGCAGTGGACGACAGGGCGTGGAGACCCAGTACTTC.

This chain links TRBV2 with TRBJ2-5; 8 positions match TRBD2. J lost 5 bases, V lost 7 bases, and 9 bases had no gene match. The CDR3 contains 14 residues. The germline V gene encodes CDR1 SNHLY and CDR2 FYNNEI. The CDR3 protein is CASTQRGPGETQYF. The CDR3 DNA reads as TGTGCCAGCACCCAGCGGGGGCCAGGGGAGACCCAGTACTTC.

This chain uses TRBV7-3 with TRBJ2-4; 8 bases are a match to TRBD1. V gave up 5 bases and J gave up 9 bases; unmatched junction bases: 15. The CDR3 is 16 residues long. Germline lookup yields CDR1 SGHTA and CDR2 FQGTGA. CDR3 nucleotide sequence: TGTGCCAGCAGCAAAACTCCTCAGGGGGCGCAGGGCATTCAGTACTTC. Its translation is CASSKTPQGAQGIQYF.

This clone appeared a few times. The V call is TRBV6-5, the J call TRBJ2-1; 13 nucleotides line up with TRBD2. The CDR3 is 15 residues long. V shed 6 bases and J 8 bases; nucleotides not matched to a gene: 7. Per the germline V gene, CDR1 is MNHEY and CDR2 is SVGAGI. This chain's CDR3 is CASSRLAGGTYEQFF. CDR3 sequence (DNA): TGTGCCAGCAGCCGACTAGCGGGGGGAACCTATGAGCAGTTCTTC.

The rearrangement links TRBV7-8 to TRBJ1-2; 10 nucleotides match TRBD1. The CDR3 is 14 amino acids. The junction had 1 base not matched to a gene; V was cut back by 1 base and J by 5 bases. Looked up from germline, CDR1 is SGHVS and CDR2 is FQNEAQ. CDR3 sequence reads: CASSLGTGGYGYTF. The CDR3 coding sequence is TGTGCCAGCAGCTTAGGGACAGGGGGTTATGGCTACACCTTC.

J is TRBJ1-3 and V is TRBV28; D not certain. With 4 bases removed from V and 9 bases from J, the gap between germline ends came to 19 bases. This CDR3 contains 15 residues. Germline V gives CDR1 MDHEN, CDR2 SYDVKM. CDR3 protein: CASSSSSDPRSTIYF. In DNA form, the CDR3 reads TGTGCCAGCAGTTCTTCCAGCGACCCAAGGAGCACCATATATTTT.

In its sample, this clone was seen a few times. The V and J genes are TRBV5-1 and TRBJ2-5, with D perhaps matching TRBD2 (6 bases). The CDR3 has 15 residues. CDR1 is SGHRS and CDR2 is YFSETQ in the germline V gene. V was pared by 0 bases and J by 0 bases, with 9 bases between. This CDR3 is CASSLAGSYQETQYF. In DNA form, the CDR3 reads TGCGCCAGCAGCTTGGCCGGGAGTTACCAAGAGACCCAGTACTTC. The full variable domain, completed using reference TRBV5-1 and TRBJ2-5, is KAGVTQTPRYLIKTRGQQVTLSCSPISGHRSVSWYQQTPGQGLQFLFEYFSETQRNKGNFPGRFSGRQFSNSRSEMNVSTLELGDSALYLCASSLAGSYQETQYFGPGTRLLVL.

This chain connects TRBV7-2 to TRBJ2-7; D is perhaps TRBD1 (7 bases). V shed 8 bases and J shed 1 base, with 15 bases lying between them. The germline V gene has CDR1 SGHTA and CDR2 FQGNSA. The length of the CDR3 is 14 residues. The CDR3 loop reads CASSGGSGSYEQYF. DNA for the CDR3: TGTGCCAGCTCAGGGGGTAGCGGATCCTACGAGCAGTACTTC.

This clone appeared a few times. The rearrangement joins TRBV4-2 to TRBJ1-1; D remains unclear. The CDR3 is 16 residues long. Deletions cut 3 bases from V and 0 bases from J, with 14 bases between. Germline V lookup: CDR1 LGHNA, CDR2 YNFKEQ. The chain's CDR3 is CASSHGLGYMNTEAFF. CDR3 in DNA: TGTGCCAGCAGCCATGGTCTGGGCTACATGAACACTGAAGCTTTCTTT.